A selection of T cell receptor beta chains follows, all from one sample in a study of T cell responses to AZD1222 COVID-19 vaccine. Using immunoSEQ multiplex PCR, the repertoire was profiled, and TCRdb retains in-frame clones only, with some absent. In the table there are under 110,000 clones, 70% to 90% of which are singletons. The sample in question was peripheral blood, obtained 28 days after the second AZD1222 dose. Receptors were obtained from an adult who received the AZD1222 COVID-19 vaccine. CDR3s include the opening cysteine and the closing phenylalanine or tryptophan. Clone size is stated in some rows and not others, as once, few, many or a class when expanded.

V	size	CDR3
TRBV30	-	CAWSRGGGSTDTQYF
TRBV19	few	CASRRTGLNTEAFF
TRBV9	-	CASSVGTSGRSGTGELFF
TRBV2	-	CASSELASGSSEQFF
TRBV7-9	-	CASVPFRNFYGYTF
TRBV19	-	CASTVTSGVTDTQYF
TRBV6-5	-	CASYQGSYGYTF
TRBV7-7	-	CASSSLPGRQETQYF
TRBV29-1	-	CSVGDGYSNQPQHF
TRBV21-1	few	CASSKGRQGKLFF
TRBV5-1	-	CASSLRSTGELFF
TRBV4-2	-	CASSPWTGRGGTDTQYF
TRBV12-3/TRBV12-4	-	CASRQTGIEKLFF
TRBV7-2	once	CASSRRGSNQPQHF
TRBV5-6	-	CASSLRANYGYTF
TRBV6-2/TRBV6-3	-	CASSYNGGREAFF
TRBV18	-	CASSTSTDTQYF
TRBV19	-	CASNDPGTGSSYEQYF
TRBV10-3	-	CAIRPADSFSYEQYF
TRBV2	-	CASSEGTSGGFYTGELFF
TRBV10-2	-	CASSGPREGNNEQFF
TRBV10-1	-	CASSEQAGLSYEQYF
TRBV10-3	few	CAISETGPPGNTIYF
TRBV5-6	-	CASSLPGTRSTDTQYF
TRBV18	-	CASSPLEGAVTDTQYF
TRBV2	-	CATARGRVSYNEQFF
TRBV6-1	-	CASSEATTLGAGRRPNEKLFF
TRBV28	-	CASSFSLSGNTIYF
TRBV7-9	few	CASREGNSPLHF
TRBV6-5	few	CASRDRGTGELFF
TRBV2	-	CASNTGQGFTGELFF
TRBV3-1/TRBV3-2	-	CASSQDRPGGELFF
TRBV7-2	-	CASSKTLTSGRLYEQYF
TRBV11-2	-	CASSSPAGANEKLFF
TRBV5-4	once	CASSLLKGGTGNTIYF
TRBV29-1	-	CSVEERAGEGEQYF
TRBV27	once	CASSPLDRGRNYGYTF
TRBV5-1	-	CASSPSRADTYEQYF
TRBV7-9	-	CASSLEDRADGYTF
TRBV7-9	-	CASSPPGGRGGEQYF
TRBV7-9	few	CASSLVSGLGPYEQYF
TRBV4-1	once	CASSQDGGGRETQYF
TRBV5-1	-	CASSAWTQESNTEAFF
TRBV6-5	-	CASISGVRYGYTF
TRBV9	-	CASSATSGGAFSTDTQYF
TRBV7-2	-	CASSLDGAGYGYTF
TRBV27	-	CASSGLASGNTIYF
TRBV5-6	once	CASKDGASSLHF